Below, 26 T cell receptor beta chains from the same sample are listed, as sequenced in a study of blood T cell repertoires in COVID-19. The protocol was immunoSEQ multiplex PCR, while the TCRdb copy is restricted to in-frame clones and leaves out a portion. This repertoire shows about 73,000 clones, more than 80% found once; its top ten account for 20% to 25%. Sequenced input: peripheral blood. These receptors came from a woman in her sixties or seventies with acute or convalescent COVID-19.

This clone has only one observation. The rearrangement joins TRBV7-9 to TRBJ2-7; possible D gene TRBD2, 5 bases. Deletions cut 5 bases from V and 0 bases from J, with 14 bases between. The V gene's germline CDR1 is SEHNR and CDR2 FQNEAQ (reference sequence). The CDR3 runs 15 residues. CDR3 sequence (DNA): TGTGCCAGCAGCACCTGGGCGGGTTACTCCTACGAGCAGTACTTC. Translated, it gives CASSTWAGYSYEQYF.

The chain couples TRBV18 to TRBJ2-6; tentative D call: TRBD1 (5 bases). CDR3 size: 17 residues. Germline V gene sequence: CDR1 KGHSH, CDR2 LQKENI. Deletions cut 3 bases from V and 0 bases from J, with 12 bases between. The CDR3 is CASSPSTDHSGANVLTF. The CDR3 DNA reads TGTGCCAGCTCACCCTCGACAGATCACTCTGGGGCCAACGTCCTGACTTTC. The full variable domain, its missing parts supplied by reference TRBV18 and TRBJ2-6, is NAGVMQNPRHLVRRRGQEARLRCSPMKGHSHVYWYRQLPEEGLKFMVYLQKENIIDESGMPKERFSAEFPKEGPSILRIQQVVRGDSAAYFCASSPSTDHSGANVLTFGAGSRLTVL.

This chain uses TRBV6-1 with TRBJ2-7, with 7 bases aligning to TRBD1. This CDR3 is built from 14 residues. The trim removed 3 bases at V and 5 bases at J, leaving 7 bases unmatched. Germline values: CDR1 MNHNS, CDR2 SASEGT. The CDR3 protein is CASSEATTGDEQYF. DNA for the CDR3: TGTGCCAGCAGTGAGGCCACTACAGGGGACGAGCAGTACTTC.

The genes are TRBV18 and TRBJ1-4; 8 bases are shared with TRBD1. This CDR3 comprises 15 residues. V lost 4 bases to trimming and J lost 3 bases; unmatched junction nucleotides: 4. Germline CDR1 is KGHSH and CDR2 is LQKENI. As DNA, the CDR3 is TGTGCCAGCTCACGGACAGGGTCTGCTAATGAAAAACTGTTTTTT. It specifies CASSRTGSANEKLFF. The full variable domain, completed using reference TRBV18 and TRBJ1-4, is NAGVMQNPRHLVRRRGQEARLRCSPMKGHSHVYWYRQLPEEGLKFMVYLQKENIIDESGMPKERFSAEFPKEGPSILRIQQVVRGDSAAYFCASSRTGSANEKLFFGSGTQLSVL.

This sequence joins TRBV28 and TRBJ2-3; D not certain. The V gene lost 2 bases and the J gene lost 2 bases, with 11 bases spanning the gap. Germline V gene lookup returns CDR1 MDHEN and CDR2 SYDVKM. The CDR3 has 15 amino acids. CDR3 in DNA: TGTGCCAGCAGTTTACCCAACTCTCCCACAGATACGCAGTATTTT. This translates into CASSLPNSPTDTQYF. Variable domain in full (rest from reference TRBV28 and TRBJ2-3): DVKVTQSSRYLVKRTGEKVFLECVQDMDHENMFWYRQDPGLGLRLIYFSYDVKMKEKGDIPEGYSVSREKKERFSLILESASTNQTSMYLCASSLPNSPTDTQYFGPGTRLTVL.

The gene calls are TRBV7-9 and TRBJ2-2; TRBD1 aligns across 7 bases. CDR3 length equals 14 residues. With 4 bases clipped from V and 4 bases from J, the junction kept 3 bases outside the gene matches. Germline V gene lookup returns CDR1 SEHNR and CDR2 FQNEAQ (reference sequence). CDR3 sequence (DNA): TGTGCCAGCAGCTCCGGGACAGCCACCGGGGAGCTGTTTTTT. Its protein product is CASSSGTATGELFF.

The chain recombines TRBV12-3 or TRBV12-4 with TRBJ2-7; D unclear. This CDR3 comprises 12 residues. V lost 4 bases and J 3 bases, leaving 7 bases between the germline ends. This CDR3 is CASSSFLYEQYF. The CDR3 coding sequence is TGTGCCAGCAGTTCCTTCCTCTACGAGCAGTACTTC.

This clone was counted a few times. The chain employs TRBV27 and TRBJ2-4; 12 bases fit TRBD2. The V segment lost 5 bases and the J segment 1 base; nucleotides outside the gene matches: 15. The CDR3 is 20 amino acids. Germline V gene sequence: CDR1 MNHEY, CDR2 SMNVEV (reference sequence). The CDR3 protein is CASSPRTSGNHLLAKNIQYF. Here the CDR3 DNA reads TGTGCCAGCAGTCCCAGGACTAGCGGGAATCATTTGCTCGCCAAAAACATTCAGTACTTC.

This sequence joins TRBV10-3 and TRBJ2-3, with 14 bases fitting TRBD2. Germline CDR1 and CDR2: ENHRY and SYGVKD. The CDR3 totals 16 residues. J lost 4 bases, V lost 2 bases, and 2 bases had no gene match. CDR3 DNA sequence: TGTGCCATCAGTGAGCGGGGACTAGCGGGAGCAGATACGCAGTATTTT. It yields the protein CAISERGLAGADTQYF.

V is TRBV7-2 and J is TRBJ2-3, with a weak D call TRBD2 (6 bases). Trimming stripped 0 bases from V and 8 bases from J, with 18 bases between. This CDR3 has 16 residues. CDR1 is SGHTA and CDR2 is FQGNSA in the germline V gene. The CDR3 DNA reads TGTGCCAGCAGCTTAGCCGGCGGGATCTCCCAAGGTACGCAGTATTTT. Its translation: CASSLAGGISQGTQYF.

The V and J genes are TRBV25-1 and TRBJ2-3; D may be TRBD1 (5 bases). The V gene's germline CDR1 is MGHDK and CDR2 SYGVNS. This CDR3 contains 13 residues. Trimming shortened V by 8 bases and J by 4 bases, and 13 bases separated the two germline ends. The CDR3 DNA reads as TGTGCCAGCGAAGCAGGGTGGGCAGATACGCAGTATTTT. Translated: CASEAGWADTQYF.

The chain is built from TRBV7-9 and TRBJ2-1, with D maybe TRBD1 (5 bases). V was trimmed by 0 bases and J by 2 bases, leaving 11 bases between them. There are 16 residues in the CDR3. Germline V CDR1 and CDR2: SEHNR, FQNEAQ (reference sequence). CDR3 DNA: TGTGCCAGCAGCTTAGCGAAGGGGATCACCTACAATGAGCAGTTCTTC. Amino acids: CASSLAKGITYNEQFF.

The CDR3 DNA reads as TGTGCCAGCACCCCGGACAGGGCGAATGAGCAGTTCTTC. It codes for CASTPDRANEQFF. This chain links TRBV2 with TRBJ2-1; 8 nucleotides line up with TRBD1. The CDR3 runs 13 residues. J was trimmed by 7 bases and V by 7 bases; bases with no gene match: 6. The germline V gene encodes CDR1 SNHLY and CDR2 FYNNEI. Full variable domain (remainder filled in from reference TRBV2 and TRBJ2-1): EPEVTQTPSHQVTQMGQEVILRCVPISNHLYFYWYRQILGQKVEFLVSFYNNEISEKSEIFDDQFSVERPDGSNFTLKIRSTKLEDSAMYFCASTPDRANEQFFGPGTRLTVL.

The rearrangement links TRBV6-1 to TRBJ2-1; 7 bases map to TRBD2. The CDR3 has 15 amino acids. The V and J ends lost 1 base and 3 bases, in that order; junction bases with no gene match: 3. CDR1 is MNHNS and CDR2 is SASEGT in the germline V gene. The CDR3 bases are TGTGCCAGCAGTGAAGGGGCTAGCGGCTACAATGAGCAGTTCTTC. This sequence encodes CASSEGASGYNEQFF.

The chain joins TRBV11-2 to TRBJ2-7; possible D gene TRBD1, 6 bases. The germline V gene encodes CDR1 SGHAT and CDR2 FQNNGV. Trimming removed 2 bases from V and 6 bases from J, with 14 bases in between. The length of the CDR3 is 14 residues. The CDR3 loop is CASSLRTGLSEQYF. The CDR3 DNA sequence: TGTGCCAGCAGCTTACGCACAGGGCTCTCCGAGCAGTACTTC.

The sample holds one count of this clone. The rearrangement links TRBV7-9 to TRBJ1-1, with D possibly matching TRBD1 (5 bases). The CDR3 is made up of 13 amino acids. Trimming stripped 10 bases from V and 2 bases from J, with 14 bases between. Germline V lookup: CDR1 SEHNR, CDR2 FQNEAQ (reference sequence). The CDR3 loop is CATRGWENTEAFF. The CDR3 DNA reads TGTGCCACCCGGGGGTGGGAAAACACTGAAGCTTTCTTT.

The chain uses TRBV18 and TRBJ1-3, with 7 bases identical to TRBD1. This CDR3 is built from 17 residues. Germline V gene lookup returns CDR1 KGHSH and CDR2 LQKENI. J lost 0 bases, V lost 3 bases, and 8 bases had no gene match. The CDR3 spells CASSPGQAGNSGNTIYF. The CDR3 region has the DNA TGTGCCAGCTCACCCGGACAGGCAGGAAACTCTGGAAACACCATATATTTT.

The gene calls are TRBV7-2 and TRBJ1-2; 11 positions agree with TRBD1. The CDR3 length is 17 residues. Germline V CDR1 and CDR2: SGHTA, FQGNSA. V lost 4 bases and J lost 1; bases outside the gene matches: 8. DNA of the CDR3: TGTGCCAGCAGCTCTAGGACAGGGGGCGACTTTAACTATGGCTACACCTTC. Protein product: CASSSRTGGDFNYGYTF.

The chain joins TRBV2 to TRBJ1-5; D gene uncertain. V was shortened by 7 bases and J by 2 bases, with 12 bases between the two germline ends. There are 14 residues in the CDR3. CDR1 and CDR2 (germline): SNHLY, FYNNEI. In DNA form, the CDR3 reads TGTGCCAGCAACGAAAGAAGCGGCAATCAGCCCCAGCATTTT. It translates to CASNERSGNQPQHF.

This clone has only one observation. The chain has TRBV14 and TRBJ1-2; 7 nucleotides agree with TRBD1. This CDR3 region has 16 residues. Germline V gene lookup returns CDR1 SGHDN and CDR2 FVKESK. V trimming: 2 bases; J trimming: 6 bases; junction bases outside the gene matches: 12. CDR3 sequence: CASSQSEGTVEDGYTF. The CDR3 region has the DNA TGTGCCAGCAGCCAATCCGAGGGGACAGTAGAAGATGGCTACACCTTC.

The genes are TRBV27 and TRBJ1-4, with TRBD1 matching 9 bases. CDR1 is MNHEY, CDR2 SMNVEV, per germline (reference sequence). V lost 2 bases and J lost 7; bases outside the gene matches: 5. The CDR3 totals 15 residues. This CDR3 is CASSLSPTGGEKLFF. CDR3 nucleotide sequence: TGTGCCAGCAGTTTAAGCCCGACAGGGGGTGAAAAACTGTTTTTT.

The gene calls are TRBV7-2 and TRBJ2-1, with 7 nucleotides matching TRBD2. V trimming: 3 bases; J trimming: 4 bases; junction bases outside the gene matches: 0. Germline CDR1 reads SGHTA; CDR2 reads FQGNSA. This CDR3 comprises 13 residues. CDR3 protein: CASSFGGYNEQFF. The CDR3 bases are TGTGCCAGCAGCTTCGGGGGGTACAATGAGCAGTTCTTC. The entire variable domain, with the rest obtained from reference TRBV7-2 and TRBJ2-1, is as follows: GAGVSQSPSNKVTEKGKDVELRCDPISGHTALYWYRQSLGQGLEFLIYFQGNSAPDKSGLPSDRFSAERTGGSVSTLTIQRTQQEDSAVYLCASSFGGYNEQFFGPGTRLTVL.

This clone was detected a few times. V is TRBV18 and J is TRBJ1-1; D gene uncertain. Germline assignment: CDR1 KGHSH and CDR2 LQKENI. The V end lost 8 bases, the J end lost 0 bases, and 10 bases lay between the germline ends. The CDR3 length is 13 residues. The CDR3 loop is CASPGSVNTEAFF. The CDR3, as DNA: TGTGCCAGCCCGGGGTCGGTGAACACTGAAGCTTTCTTT.

V gene TRBV28 combines with J gene TRBJ2-3, with 8 bases matching TRBD2. The CDR3 is 14 amino acids. Germline CDR1 reads MDHEN; CDR2 reads SYDVKM. Germline trimming cut 8 bases from V and 0 bases from J; bases unmatched to any gene: 4. The CDR3 bases are TGTGCCAGCCGCCCTAGCGGGAGCACAGATACGCAGTATTTT. Amino acids: CASRPSGSTDTQYF.

V and J are TRBV12-3 or TRBV12-4 and TRBJ1-4; no definite D call. V dropped 6 bases and J dropped 6 bases, with 11 bases sitting between them. CDR3 length: 13 amino acids. The CDR3 DNA reads as TGTGCCAGCAGCTGGACTAGTGATGAAAAACTGTTTTTT. This sequence encodes CASSWTSDEKLFF.

The rearrangement links TRBV5-1 to TRBJ1-1, with D unclear. V dropped 0 bases and J dropped 6 bases, with 9 bases sitting between them. CDR1 and CDR2 (germline): SGHRS, YFSETQ. CDR3 length equals 13 residues. The CDR3 bases are TGCGCCAGCAGCTTGGCCGACGGGTCTGAAGCTTTCTTT. It specifies CASSLADGSEAFF.